This TCR beta chain was observed in a study of shared clonotypes between healthy human individuals. The study's findings and limits: Sampling was confined to blood; repertoires within tissues likely differ. It was observed that roughly 4.8% of naive CD4 clonotypes were shared across a handful of donors.

Per sorted-subset replicate PCR, input was around 200 ng DNA, representing about 30,000 T cell genomes. Here immunoSEQ multiplex PCR was the method, and the copy in TCRdb shows in-frame clones only, minus some. The table has around 550,000 clones, roughly 95% seen once. CD8 cells regarded as naive lacked CD45RO, were positively chosen for CCR7, and omitted terminally differentiated effector memory CD45RA+ cells. Remarks on this clone: No antigen is known for it.

Germline V gene sequence: CDR1 SGDLS, CDR2 YYNGEE. V dropped 4 bases and J dropped 6; count of bases not matched to a gene: 6. This CDR3 is 14 amino acids long. The sequence was obtained from a woman in her 30s in good health. The sample was naive CD8+ T cells sorted from blood. The V and J genes are TRBV9 and TRBJ1-2; TRBD1 aligns across 10 bases. CDR3 nucleotide sequence: TGTGCCAGCAGCCCGGGACAGGGGATTCATGGCTACACCTTC. Translation: CASSPGQGIHGYTF.